This paragraph covers one TCR beta chain sequence. The CDR3 consists of 17 residues. The germline V gene has CDR1 SGHDN and CDR2 FVKESK. Trimming removed 3 bases from V and 1 base from J; junction bases left unmatched: 9. The sample originates from a study of T cell changes during pregnancy in multiple sclerosis. Clones were read by immunoSEQ multiplex PCR, and TCRdb kept only the in-frame ones, dropping some. The table has around 70,000 clones, roughly 92% seen once. The chain joins TRBV14 to TRBJ1-1; TRBD1 aligns across 9 bases. Sequenced material: peripheral blood, taken in the second trimester of pregnancy. The source is a female donor with multiple sclerosis, enrolled in a pregnancy study. CDR3: CASSQGYRGLANTEAFF. In DNA, the CDR3 is TGTGCCAGCAGCCAGGGTTACAGGGGGCTTGCGAACACTGAAGCTTTCTTT.